The 29 T cell receptor beta chains below were found in one sample sequenced in a study of T cells in Graves' hyperthyroidism and ophthalmopathy. Using RNA transcripts as the source, TCR beta CDR3 regions were amplified. With the HTBI primer set, the TCR CDR3 went through a first round of RT-PCR. TCRdb redid the calling of the multiplex PCR reads with MiXCR, one entry per CDR3 protein. Of around 350,000 distinct CDR3 sequences in the sample, 14% were seen once. The sequenced sample was blood. These receptors were taken from a woman in her twenties or thirties with Graves' ophthalmopathy.

This chain links TRBV20-1 with TRBJ2-3; D not resolved. CDR3 length: 12 residues. Germline assignment: CDR1 DFQATT and CDR2 SNEGSKA (reference sequence). V lost 7 bases, J lost 2 bases, and 10 bases lay in between. DNA of the CDR3: TGCAGTGGTCAGGCATCCACAGATACGCAGTATTTT. This encodes CSGQASTDTQYF.

This clonotype was observed a few times. This chain uses TRBV12-3 or TRBV12-4 with TRBJ1-2; D may be TRBD1 (5 bases). The germline V and J ends were trimmed by 6 bases and 11 bases, with 19 bases remaining between them. The CDR3 runs to 13 residues. Here the CDR3 reads CASSSLRGAGYTF. The CDR3 DNA sequence: TGTGCCAGCAGCTCCCTAAGGGGAGCCGGGTACACCTTC.

This clonotype appeared many times. The CDR3 bases are TGTGCCAGCAGCAGCTGGACAGGGTCGAAAGACTTTAAAGAGACCCAGTACTTC. This encodes CASSSWTGSKDFKETQYF. The chain recombines TRBV3-1 with TRBJ2-5; 8 nucleotides line up with TRBD1. The CDR3 contains 18 residues. Germline CDR1 is LGHDT and CDR2 is YNNKEL (reference sequence). V was pared by 5 bases and J by 3 bases, with 17 bases of the junction left unmatched.

The genes are TRBV29-1 and TRBJ1-2, with TRBD1 as a possible D gene (5 bases). V lost 2 bases, J lost 7 bases, and 11 bases lay in between. Germline lookup yields CDR1 SQVTM and CDR2 ANQGSEA. This CDR3 has 12 residues. This chain's CDR3 is CSVEKGKRGYTF. The CDR3 DNA follows: TGCAGCGTTGAAAAGGGGAAGCGTGGCTACACCTTC. Filled out from reference TRBV29-1 and TRBJ1-2, the complete variable domain reads SAVISQKPSRDICQRGTSLTIQCQVDSQVTMMFWYRQQPGQSLTLIATANQGSEATYESGFVIDKFPISRPNLTFSTLTVSNMSPEDSSIYLCSVEKGKRGYTFGSGTRLTVV.

A remark on this clonotype: A single base separates this from a much larger clone, so it may be a read error. The V call is TRBV6-2 or TRBV6-3, the J call TRBJ1-2; 7 bases are a match to TRBD1. Germline CDR1 and CDR2: MNHEY and SVGEGT. CDR3 length: 17 amino acids. The CDR3 DNA sequence: TGTGCCGGCAGTATTCACCCGGGGGACAGTGACGCCTATGGCTACACCTTC. Translation gives CAGSIHPGDSDAYGYTF.

The table lists this clonotype with many counts. The chain combines TRBV11-2 with TRBJ2-3, with unresolved D. CDR1 is SGHAT and CDR2 is FQNNGV in the germline V gene. The CDR3 loop spans 13 amino acids. Trimming stripped 3 bases from V and 1 base from J, with 5 bases between. The CDR3 DNA reads TGTGCCAGCAGCTTTAGACGCACAGATACGCAGTATTTT. Its protein product is CASSFRRTDTQYF.

V and J are TRBV30 and TRBJ2-1; TRBD2 agrees at 9 bases. The CDR3 runs 14 residues. Germline CDR1 is GTSNPN and CDR2 is SVGIG (reference sequence). V was pared by 5 bases and J by 4 bases, with 6 bases of the junction left unmatched. The CDR3 region has the DNA TGTGCCTGGGCCGGACTAGCGAGGTACAATGAGCAGTTCTTC. Its translation is CAWAGLARYNEQFF.

This clonotype was seen a handful of times. The rearrangement links TRBV19 to TRBJ1-5, with TRBD1 identical over 12 bases. The junction had 9 bases not matched to a gene; V was cut back by 6 bases and J by 6 bases. CDR3 length: 16 amino acids. In germline, CDR1 is LNHDA, CDR2 SQIVND (reference sequence). The CDR3 DNA sequence: TGTGCCAGTAGCCACTGGGGGGGACAGGGGGCTCAGCCCCAGCATTTT. Protein sequence: CASSHWGGQGAQPQHF.

The sample holds many counts of this clonotype. The chain joins TRBV5-1 to TRBJ2-2; 11 bases map to TRBD1. The CDR3 has 18 residues. Unmatched junction bases numbered 13, after V lost 5 bases and J lost 4 bases. Germline assignment: CDR1 SGHRS and CDR2 YFSETQ. This CDR3 reads CASRPRPIGQGATGELFF. The CDR3 DNA reads as TGCGCCAGCAGACCTCGGCCCATCGGACAGGGGGCCACCGGGGAGCTGTTTTTT.

This clonotype occurred a few times. This chain joins TRBV15 and TRBJ2-7; perhaps TRBD1 as D (5 bases). Germline V gene lookup returns CDR1 LNHNV and CDR2 YYDKDF (reference sequence). The CDR3 sequence is 15 residues long. V was pared by 3 bases and J by 0 bases, with 12 bases between. The CDR3 is CATSRENRSSYEQYF. CDR3 DNA: TGTGCCACCAGCAGGGAGAACAGGAGCTCCTACGAGCAGTACTTC.

A few counts support this clonotype. The chain recombines TRBV29-1 with TRBJ2-7; 10 bases are a match to TRBD1. The CDR3 sequence is 17 residues long. With 4 bases clipped from V and 5 bases from J, the junction kept 17 bases outside the gene matches. Germline V gene lookup returns CDR1 SQVTM and CDR2 ANQGSEA. CDR3 DNA sequence: TGCAGCGTTGTAAGTCGGGACAGGGGTTCATGGGTCAACGAGCAGTACTTC. Its protein is CSVVSRDRGSWVNEQYF.

This clonotype was observed a handful of times. The J gene is TRBJ1-1, the V gene TRBV10-3, with D possibly matching TRBD1 (5 bases). Trimming cost V 3 bases and J 8 bases, with 13 bases left between them. CDR3 length: 13 amino acids. The germline V gene encodes CDR1 ENHRY and CDR2 SYGVKD. This chain's CDR3 is CAISDSRQTEAFF. CDR3 sequence (DNA): TGTGCCATCAGTGACTCCCGACAGACCGAAGCTTTCTTT.

A few counts support this clonotype. V and J are TRBV20-1 and TRBJ2-6; TRBD1 is a possible D gene (5 bases). The V gene's germline CDR1 is DFQATT and CDR2 SNEGSKA (reference sequence). V was cut by 0 bases and J by 0 bases, with 12 bases left in between. The CDR3 contains 17 residues. The DNA for the CDR3 is TGCAGTGCTAGAGATCATACAGGACGCTCTGGGGCCAACGTCCTGACTTTC. Translation gives CSARDHTGRSGANVLTF.

The table lists this clonotype with many counts. The V gene is TRBV12-3 or TRBV12-4, the J gene TRBJ2-1, with D maybe TRBD1 (5 bases). Between the trimmed V and J ends, which lost 6 bases and 8 bases, there was a span of 11 bases. The CDR3 totals 12 residues. CDR3 coding DNA: TGTGCCAGCAGCTCAGGGTTTTATGAGCAGTTCTTC. Residues: CASSSGFYEQFF.

The chain employs TRBV2 and TRBJ1-5, with 9 bases identical to TRBD1. This CDR3 region has 14 residues. Germline V gene lookup returns CDR1 SNHLY and CDR2 FYNNEI. The V segment lost 3 bases and the J segment 5 bases; nucleotides outside the gene matches: 2. The CDR3 sequence: CASSERTGDQPQHF. CDR3 DNA: TGTGCCAGCAGTGAGAGGACAGGGGATCAGCCCCAGCATTTT.

The table lists this clonotype with many counts. The genes are TRBV6-1 and TRBJ2-1; weak D call: TRBD1 (5 bases). The CDR3 loop spans 14 amino acids. Germline V gene lookup returns CDR1 MNHNS and CDR2 SASEGT. V was clipped by 7 bases and J by 1 base, with 11 bases between them. The CDR3 sequence: CASTTASSYNEQFF. CDR3 nucleotides: TGTGCCAGCACGACAGCCTCATCCTACAATGAGCAGTTCTTC.

The chain links TRBV20-1 to TRBJ1-1; the D gene is possibly TRBD1 (6 bases). The V end was cut by 6 bases, the J end by 6 bases, with 20 bases between. There are 14 residues in the CDR3. Germline V gives CDR1 DFQATT, CDR2 SNEGSKA (reference sequence). The CDR3 spells CSAPPGGRGAEAFF. The CDR3 DNA sequence: TGCAGTGCCCCCCCTGGCGGCAGGGGAGCTGAAGCTTTCTTT.

CDR3 region: CASSVGQGLNYGYTF. In nucleotides, the CDR3 is TGTGCCAGCAGCGTAGGACAGGGCCTAAACTATGGCTACACCTTC. This chain joins TRBV9 and TRBJ1-2; 7 nucleotides align to TRBD1. Unmatched junction bases numbered 4, after V lost 0 bases and J lost 2 bases. CDR1 is SGDLS, CDR2 YYNGEE, per germline. This CDR3 region has 15 residues.

This clonotype occurred many times. V and J are TRBV28 and TRBJ2-7, with 7 bases identical to TRBD1. V gave up 6 bases and J gave up 2 bases; unmatched junction bases: 10. Germline CDR1 reads MDHEN; CDR2 reads SYDVKM. The CDR3 sequence is 15 residues long. Here the CDR3 DNA reads TGTGCCAGCAGGGATTACGGGACAGCAACCTACGAGCAGTACTTC. Encoded protein: CASRDYGTATYEQYF. The variable domain in full, with the rest retrieved from reference TRBV28 and TRBJ2-7, is DVKVTQSSRYLVKRTGEKVFLECVQDMDHENMFWYRQDPGLGLRLIYFSYDVKMKEKGDIPEGYSVSREKKERFSLILESASTNQTSMYLCASRDYGTATYEQYFGPGTRLTVT.

The rearrangement links TRBV6-5 to TRBJ1-5, with a tentative D call TRBD1 (6 bases). The length of the CDR3 is 15 residues. Deletions cut 4 bases from V and 0 bases from J, with 10 bases between. Germline assignment: CDR1 MNHEY and CDR2 SVGAGI. The CDR3 loop reads CASSLQGLSNQPQHF. The CDR3 DNA reads TGTGCCAGCAGTTTACAGGGTCTTAGCAATCAGCCCCAGCATTTT.

The table lists this clonotype with many counts. The gene calls are TRBV14 and TRBJ1-2; the D gene is possibly TRBD1 (5 bases). With 1 base removed from V and 4 bases from J, the gap between germline ends came to 13 bases. The CDR3 contains 15 residues. Germline CDR1 and CDR2: SGHDN and FVKESK. The CDR3: CASSQVAQAIYGYTF. The DNA of the CDR3 is TGTGCCAGCAGCCAAGTAGCACAGGCCATCTATGGCTACACCTTC.

This clonotype showed up many times. The chain has TRBV5-1 and TRBJ2-3; TRBD1 agrees at 9 bases. From germline, CDR1 is SGHRS and CDR2 YFSETQ. Unmatched junction bases numbered 6, after V lost 1 base and J lost 6 bases. The CDR3 contains 15 residues. CDR3 sequence reads: CASSLRGTGRDTQYF. Here the CDR3 DNA reads TGCGCCAGCAGCTTGAGGGGGACAGGGAGGGATACGCAGTATTTT.

This clonotype was counted only a few times. The chain combines TRBV6-1 with TRBJ1-6; D gene ambiguous. The V gene lost 11 bases and the J gene lost 6 bases, with 20 bases spanning the gap. CDR3 length: 15 amino acids. Germline-derived CDR1 and CDR2 are MNHNS and SASEGT. The chain's CDR3 is CAGKQMDRFNSPLHF. In nucleotides, the CDR3 is TGTGCCGGCAAACAGATGGATCGATTTAATTCACCCCTCCACTTT.

V and J are TRBV2 and TRBJ2-3; 14 bases are shared with TRBD2. The trim removed 3 bases at V and 3 bases at J, leaving 5 bases unmatched. Germline-derived CDR1 and CDR2 are SNHLY and FYNNEI. The CDR3 is 17 amino acids. CDR3 sequence reads: CASSDFRLAGGTDTQYF. The CDR3, as DNA: TGTGCCAGCAGTGACTTTAGACTAGCGGGGGGGACAGATACGCAGTATTTT.

This clonotype was found many times. This chain uses TRBV6-2 or TRBV6-3 with TRBJ1-2; 12 bases align to TRBD1. The V gene end was trimmed by 5 bases and the J gene end by 8 bases; junction bases not matched to a gene: 6. CDR1 and CDR2 from the germline V gene are MNHEY and SVGEGT. This CDR3 has 14 amino acids. The CDR3 sequence is CASSTRDRGHGYTF. CDR3 nucleotides: TGTGCCAGCAGTACCCGGGACAGGGGGCACGGCTACACCTTC.

Many counts were recorded for this clonotype. V usage is TRBV6-1 and J usage is TRBJ2-7; TRBD1 agrees at 8 bases. The CDR3 has 15 residues. V dropped 8 bases and J dropped 0; count of bases not matched to a gene: 9. CDR1 and CDR2 (germline): MNHNS, SASEGT. This CDR3 is CASGQGYGSSYEQYF. CDR3 nucleotides: TGTGCCAGCGGACAGGGATACGGAAGCTCCTACGAGCAGTACTTC.

This clonotype has only one observation. The chain recombines TRBV11-2 with TRBJ2-7; D unclear. The V and J ends lost 2 bases and 5 bases respectively, with 7 bases between them. This CDR3 is built from 12 residues. The germline V gene encodes CDR1 SGHAT and CDR2 FQNNGV. DNA for the CDR3: TGTGCCAGCAGCTTATCCGGGCACGAGCAGTACTTC. This codes for CASSLSGHEQYF.

This clonotype was counted only a few times. This sequence joins TRBV6-1 and TRBJ2-1; 13 bases agree with TRBD2. This CDR3 comprises 15 residues. The V gene end was trimmed by 6 bases and the J gene end by 9 bases; junction bases not matched to a gene: 8. Germline V gene sequence: CDR1 MNHNS, CDR2 SASEGT. CDR3 coding DNA: TGTGCCAGCAGCCCAACTAGCGGGGGGGCCCCTGAGCAGTTCTTC. This translates into CASSPTSGGAPEQFF.

This clonotype was recorded at least ten times. This chain joins TRBV6-1 and TRBJ1-2, with D possibly TRBD1 on 6 matching bases. Trimming stripped 6 bases from V and 0 bases from J, with 14 bases between. CDR3 length equals 15 residues. CDR1 and CDR2 (germline): MNHNS, SASEGT. CDR3 in DNA: TGTGCCAGCAGAGTCCTACAGGGAACTAACTATGGCTACACCTTC. This codes for CASRVLQGTNYGYTF.